These T cell receptor beta chains were read from a single sample in a study of human T cells and chemical hapten exposure. A single record per CDR3 protein comes from TCRdb applying MiXCR to the RACE reads. This repertoire shows 300,000 to 450,000 distinct CDR3 sequences, about 4.4% found once; its top ten account for over 2%. The source was whole blood, collected in connection with sensitization to the hapten diphenylcyclopropenone (DPC). These receptors came from a woman between 50 and 59 years old with alopecia areata. Some clones in this sample may be carry-over from other donors' samples. The CDR3 runs from the conserved cysteine through the conserved F or W. A D gene is named only where the DNA matches it firmly. The size field is filled for only some rows; it gives once, few, many or a size class.

V gene	D gene	CDR3 length	clone size	J gene	CDR3 protein	CDR3 DNA
TRBV2	-	13	few	TRBJ2-7	CATTGAGYDEQYF	TGTGCCACCACGGGGGCAGGGTACGACGAGCAGTACTTC
TRBV11-2	TRBD1	14	few	TRBJ2-1	CASSLGGTGEEQFF	TGTGCCAGCAGCTTAGGGGGGACAGGGGAGGAGCAGTTCTTC
TRBV28	-	14	few	TRBJ1-2	CASSPGLTVDGYTF	TGTGCCAGCAGTCCCGGCCTGACGGTTGATGGCTACACCTTC
TRBV7-3	TRBD1	16	-	TRBJ2-1	CASSSSRGRDLNEQFF	TGTGCCAGCAGCTCCTCCAGGGGGCGAGATTTAAATGAGCAGTTCTTC
TRBV20-1	-	12	-	TRBJ2-3	CSASDPGDTQYF	TGCAGTGCTAGTGATCCCGGAGATACGCAGTATTTT
TRBV6-1	-	14	-	TRBJ1-2	CASTRRGEKDGYTF	TGTGCCAGCACCCGACGAGGGGAAAAGGATGGCTACACCTTC
TRBV7-9	TRBD1	15	many	TRBJ1-1	CASLRTGGMNTEAFF	TGTGCCAGCCTTCGGACAGGGGGTATGAACACTGAAGCTTTCTTT
TRBV12-3/TRBV12-4	-	14	many	TRBJ2-7	CASSPGGAGYEQYF	TGTGCCAGCAGCCCCGGAGGGGCAGGGTACGAGCAGTACTTC
TRBV29-1	-	14	many	TRBJ2-2	CSVEGIGITGELFF	TGCAGCGTTGAAGGCATAGGGATCACCGGGGAGCTGTTTTTT
TRBV11-2	-	14	-	TRBJ2-3	CASSGSPSPDTQYF	TGTGCCAGCAGCGGTTCTCCTAGCCCAGATACGCAGTATTTT
TRBV3-1	-	12	many	TRBJ1-3	CASSPLGNTIYF	TGTGCCAGCAGCCCCCTAGGAAACACCATATATTTT
TRBV10-3	TRBD2	16	few	TRBJ2-7	CAISDQGLAGGYEQYF	TGTGCCATCAGTGATCAAGGACTAGCGGGAGGCTACGAGCAGTACTTC
TRBV19	TRBD2	18	many	TRBJ2-1	CASSIIPSSGTNYNEQFF	TGTGCCAGTAGTATCATCCCCTCCTCAGGGACTAACTACAATGAGCAGTTCTTC
TRBV18	-	14	few	TRBJ1-1	CASSNQQINTEAFF	TGTGCCAGCTCAAACCAACAGATAAACACTGAAGCTTTCTTT
TRBV10-2	-	13	few	TRBJ2-3	CASSGTTTDTQYF	TGCGCCAGCAGTGGGACTACCACAGATACGCAGTATTTT